This T cell receptor (beta chain) was documented in a study of vaccination and CD4 T cells after COVID-19. The overall study: Researchers treated cells with overlapping spike peptides taken from SARS-CoV-2, HCoV-NL63, HCoV-OC43 and HCoV-229E.

Oncomine TCR Beta short-read sequencing was applied to DNA from cultured CD4+ T cells. TCRdb called the PCR reads again in MiXCR, with one record for every CDR3 protein. The profile shows roughly 20,000 distinct CDR3 sequences, around 53% of them singletons. Germline lookup yields CDR1 SGHAT and CDR2 FQNNGV. The CDR3 sequence is 15 residues long. After removal of 4 bases from V and 7 bases from J, the junction contained 5 bases not matched to a gene. The treatment here: roughly 11-day PBMC culture with coronavirus spike peptide pools or control peptides (ViraFEST assay). As regards this clonotype: What it binds is not known.

Study-wide results and limits: A median of approximately 88% of reactive clones, in convalescent patients, became evident only post-vaccination.

The TCR sequence derives from a human donor who had recovered from COVID-19. The sequencing sample was made of CD4+ T cells from blood, cultured in vitro. V and J are TRBV11-2 and TRBJ2-1, with 12 bases lining up with TRBD2. DNA of the CDR3: TGTGCCAGCAGCTCTCTAGCGGGGGGGCGGAATGAGCAGTTCTTC. It specifies CASSSLAGGRNEQFF. Variable domain in full (rest from reference TRBV11-2 and TRBJ2-1): EAGVAQSPRYKIIEKRQSVAFWCNPISGHATLYWYQQILGQGPKLLIQFQNNGVVDDSQLPKDRFSAERLKGVDSTLKIQPAKLEDSAVYLCASSSLAGGRNEQFFGPGTRLTVL.